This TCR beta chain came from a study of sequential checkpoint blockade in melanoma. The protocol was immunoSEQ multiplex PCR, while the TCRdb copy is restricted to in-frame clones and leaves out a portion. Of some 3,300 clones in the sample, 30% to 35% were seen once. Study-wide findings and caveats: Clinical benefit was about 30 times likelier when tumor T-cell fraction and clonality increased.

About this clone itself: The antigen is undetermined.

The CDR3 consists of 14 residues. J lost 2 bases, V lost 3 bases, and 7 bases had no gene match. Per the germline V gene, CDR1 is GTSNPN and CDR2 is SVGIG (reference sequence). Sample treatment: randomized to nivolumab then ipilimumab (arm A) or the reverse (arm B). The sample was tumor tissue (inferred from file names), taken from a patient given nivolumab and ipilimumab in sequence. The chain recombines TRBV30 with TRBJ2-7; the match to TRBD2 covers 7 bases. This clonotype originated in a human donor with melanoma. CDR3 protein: CAWRTGEGPYEQYF. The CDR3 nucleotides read TGTGCCTGGAGGACCGGGGAGGGCCCCTACGAGCAGTACTTC.